This T cell receptor (beta chain) was found in a study of cytomegalovirus exposure and HLA in healthy donors. PCR used 60 Vbeta primers and 13 Jbeta primers. Profiling relied on immunoSEQ multiplex PCR, and the TCRdb table lists in-frame clones only, not all of them. The sample yields about 200,000 clones, 60% to 80% seen once. This CDR3 spans 11 amino acids. The germline V gene encodes CDR1 ENHRY and CDR2 SYGVKD. V lost 11 bases to trimming and J lost 1 base, with 8 bases between them. A note on this clone: Antigen unknown.

Study conclusions and caveats: Analyses of presence/absence relied on an assumption of roughly uniform sequencing depth across donors. Relative to the roughly 700-donor mean, N-insertions were reportedly fewer in an Asian-associated ancestry cluster in a later analysis.

The receptor comes from a young woman in good health and CMV-seronegative. Sequencing was done on a sample of PBMCs. V and J are TRBV10-3 and TRBJ2-5, with a tentative D call TRBD1 (6 bases). CDR3 protein: CASRGQETQYF. The CDR3 DNA follows: TGTGCCTCCAGGGGCCAAGAGACCCAGTACTTC.